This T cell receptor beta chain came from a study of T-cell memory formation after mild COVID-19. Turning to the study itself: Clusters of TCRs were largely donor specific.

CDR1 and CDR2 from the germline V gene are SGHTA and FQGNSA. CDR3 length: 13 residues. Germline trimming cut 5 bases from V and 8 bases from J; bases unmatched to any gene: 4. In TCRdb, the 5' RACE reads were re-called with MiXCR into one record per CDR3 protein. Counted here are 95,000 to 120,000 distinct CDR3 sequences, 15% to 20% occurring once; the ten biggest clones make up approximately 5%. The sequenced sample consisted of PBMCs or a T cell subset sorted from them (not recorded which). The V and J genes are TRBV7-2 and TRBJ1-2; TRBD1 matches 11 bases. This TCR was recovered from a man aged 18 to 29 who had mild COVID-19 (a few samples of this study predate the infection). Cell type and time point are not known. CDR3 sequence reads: CASSLGQGEGYTF. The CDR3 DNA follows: TGTGCCAGCAGCCTGGGACAGGGGGAAGGCTACACCTTC.